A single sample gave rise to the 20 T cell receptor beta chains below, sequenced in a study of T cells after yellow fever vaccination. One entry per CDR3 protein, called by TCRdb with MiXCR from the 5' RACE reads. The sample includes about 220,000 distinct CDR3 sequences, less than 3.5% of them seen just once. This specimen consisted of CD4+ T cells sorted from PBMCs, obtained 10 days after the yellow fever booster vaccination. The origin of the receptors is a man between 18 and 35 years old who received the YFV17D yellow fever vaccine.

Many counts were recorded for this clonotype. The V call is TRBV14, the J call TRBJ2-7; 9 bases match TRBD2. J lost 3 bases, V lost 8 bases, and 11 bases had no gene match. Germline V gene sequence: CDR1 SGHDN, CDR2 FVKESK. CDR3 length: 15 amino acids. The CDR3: CASPLPGLAFYEQYV. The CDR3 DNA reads TGTGCCAGCCCCCTTCCGGGACTAGCTTTCTACGAGCAGTACGTC.

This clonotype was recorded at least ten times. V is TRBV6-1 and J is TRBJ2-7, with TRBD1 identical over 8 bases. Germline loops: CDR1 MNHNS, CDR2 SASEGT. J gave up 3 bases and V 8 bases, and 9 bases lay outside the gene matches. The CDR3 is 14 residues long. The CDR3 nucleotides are TGTGCCAGCCACTCGGCAGGGGGCAACTACGAGCAGTACTTC. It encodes CASHSAGGNYEQYF.

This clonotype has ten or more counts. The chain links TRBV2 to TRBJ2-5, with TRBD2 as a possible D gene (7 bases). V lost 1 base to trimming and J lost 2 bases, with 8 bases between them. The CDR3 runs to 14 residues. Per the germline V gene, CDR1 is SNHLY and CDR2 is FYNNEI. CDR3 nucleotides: TGTGCCAGCAGTGAAGAGGGGGGGCAAGAGACCCAGTACTTC. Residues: CASSEEGGQETQYF.

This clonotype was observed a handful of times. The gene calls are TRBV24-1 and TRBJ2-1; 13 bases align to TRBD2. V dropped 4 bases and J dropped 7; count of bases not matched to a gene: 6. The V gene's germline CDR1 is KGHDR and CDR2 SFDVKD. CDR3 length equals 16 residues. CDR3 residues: CATSEVLAGGQNEQFF. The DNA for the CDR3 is TGTGCCACCAGTGAAGTACTAGCGGGGGGGCAAAATGAGCAGTTCTTC.

This chain's CDR3 is CASSQQGPNQPQHF. DNA for the CDR3: TGTGCCAGCAGCCAACAGGGGCCTAATCAGCCCCAGCATTTT. The chain has TRBV14 and TRBJ1-5; D is perhaps TRBD1 (6 bases). Trimming left V 2 bases short and J 4 bases short, with 9 bases between. CDR3 length equals 14 residues. Per germline, CDR1 SGHDN and CDR2 FVKESK.

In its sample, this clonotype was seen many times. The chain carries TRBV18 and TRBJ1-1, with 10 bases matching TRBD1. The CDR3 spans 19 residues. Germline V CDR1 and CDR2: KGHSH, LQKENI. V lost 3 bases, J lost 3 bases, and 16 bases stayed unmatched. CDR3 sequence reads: CASSPPLGFGTGDYTEAFF. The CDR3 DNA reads TGTGCCAGCTCACCCCCCCTAGGTTTCGGGACAGGGGACTACACTGAAGCTTTCTTT.

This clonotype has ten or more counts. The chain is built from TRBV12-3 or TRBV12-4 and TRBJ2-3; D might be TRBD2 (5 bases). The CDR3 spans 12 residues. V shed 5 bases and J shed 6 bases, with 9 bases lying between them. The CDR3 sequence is CASSLQRDTQYF. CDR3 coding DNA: TGTGCCAGCAGTCTCCAGCGGGATACGCAGTATTTT.

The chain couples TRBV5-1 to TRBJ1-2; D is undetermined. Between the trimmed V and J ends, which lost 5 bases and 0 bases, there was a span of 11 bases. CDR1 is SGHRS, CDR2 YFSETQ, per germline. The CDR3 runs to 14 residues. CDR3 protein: CASRTLTANYGYTF. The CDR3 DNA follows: TGCGCCAGCAGGACACTTACAGCTAACTATGGCTACACCTTC.

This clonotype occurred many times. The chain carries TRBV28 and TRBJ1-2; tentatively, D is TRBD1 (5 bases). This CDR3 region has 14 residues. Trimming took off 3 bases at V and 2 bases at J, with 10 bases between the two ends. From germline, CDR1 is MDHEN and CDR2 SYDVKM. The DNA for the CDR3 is TGTGCCAGCAGTTTGGCGGGACTCAACTATGGCTACACCTTC. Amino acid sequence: CASSLAGLNYGYTF.

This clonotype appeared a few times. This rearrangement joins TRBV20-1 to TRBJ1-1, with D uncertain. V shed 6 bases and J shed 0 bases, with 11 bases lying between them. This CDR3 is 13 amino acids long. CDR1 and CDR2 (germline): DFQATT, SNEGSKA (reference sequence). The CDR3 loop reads CSALGDLNTEAFF. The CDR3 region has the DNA TGCAGTGCGCTCGGAGACTTGAACACTGAAGCTTTCTTT.

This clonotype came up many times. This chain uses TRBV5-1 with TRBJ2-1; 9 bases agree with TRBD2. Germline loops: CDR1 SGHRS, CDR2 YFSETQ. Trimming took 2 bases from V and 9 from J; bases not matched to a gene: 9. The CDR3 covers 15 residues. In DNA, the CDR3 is TGCGCCAGCAGCTTTCAGCGGGGGGCCCCTGGTGAGCAGTTCTTC. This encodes CASSFQRGAPGEQFF.

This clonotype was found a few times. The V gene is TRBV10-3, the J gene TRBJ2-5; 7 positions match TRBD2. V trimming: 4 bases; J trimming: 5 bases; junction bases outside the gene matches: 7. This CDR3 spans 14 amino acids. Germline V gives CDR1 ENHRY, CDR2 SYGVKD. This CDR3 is CAISGWGGDETQYF. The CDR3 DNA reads TGTGCCATCAGTGGCTGGGGGGGGGATGAGACCCAGTACTTC.

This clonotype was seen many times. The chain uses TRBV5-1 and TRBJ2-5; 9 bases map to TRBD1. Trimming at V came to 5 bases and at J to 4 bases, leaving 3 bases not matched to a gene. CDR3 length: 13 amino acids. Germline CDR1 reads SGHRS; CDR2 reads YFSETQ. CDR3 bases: TGCGCCAGCAGATTGACAGGGGGAGAGACCCAGTACTTC. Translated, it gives CASRLTGGETQYF.

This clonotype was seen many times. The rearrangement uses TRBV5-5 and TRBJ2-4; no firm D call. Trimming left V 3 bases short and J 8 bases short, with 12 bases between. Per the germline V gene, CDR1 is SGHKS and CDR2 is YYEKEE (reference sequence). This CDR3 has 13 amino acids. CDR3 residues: CASSSEGWDIQYF. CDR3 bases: TGTGCCAGCAGCTCCGAAGGGTGGGACATTCAGTACTTC.

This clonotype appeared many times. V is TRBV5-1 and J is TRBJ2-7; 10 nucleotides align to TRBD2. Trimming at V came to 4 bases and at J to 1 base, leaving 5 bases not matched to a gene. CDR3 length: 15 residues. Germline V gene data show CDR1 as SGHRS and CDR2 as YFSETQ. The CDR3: CASSRSSGGSYEQYV. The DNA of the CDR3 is TGCGCCAGCAGCAGGAGTAGCGGGGGGTCCTACGAGCAGTACGTC.

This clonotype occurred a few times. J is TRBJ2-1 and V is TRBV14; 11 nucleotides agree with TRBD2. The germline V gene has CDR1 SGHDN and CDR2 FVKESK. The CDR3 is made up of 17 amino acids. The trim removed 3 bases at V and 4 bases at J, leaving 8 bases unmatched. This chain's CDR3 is CASSHLEGTSGYNEQFF. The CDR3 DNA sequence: TGTGCCAGCAGCCACCTTGAGGGGACTAGCGGATACAATGAGCAGTTCTTC.

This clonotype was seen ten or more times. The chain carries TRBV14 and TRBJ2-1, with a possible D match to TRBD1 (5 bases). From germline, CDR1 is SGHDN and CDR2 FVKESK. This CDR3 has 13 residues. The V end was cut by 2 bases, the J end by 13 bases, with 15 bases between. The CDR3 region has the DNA TGTGCCAGCAGCCAAAACAGTAAGGACACTCAGTTCTTC. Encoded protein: CASSQNSKDTQFF.

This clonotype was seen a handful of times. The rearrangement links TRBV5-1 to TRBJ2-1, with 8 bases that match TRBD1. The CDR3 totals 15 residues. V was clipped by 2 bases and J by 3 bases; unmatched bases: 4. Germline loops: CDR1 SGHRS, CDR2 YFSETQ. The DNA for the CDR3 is TGCGCCAGCAGCTTCGGACAGGGAAACTACAATGAGCAGTTCTTC. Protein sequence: CASSFGQGNYNEQFF.

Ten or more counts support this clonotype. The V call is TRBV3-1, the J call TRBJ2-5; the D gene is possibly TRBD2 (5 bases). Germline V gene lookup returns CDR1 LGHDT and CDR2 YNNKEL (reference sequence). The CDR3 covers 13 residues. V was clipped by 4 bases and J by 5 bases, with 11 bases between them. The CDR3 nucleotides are TGTGCCAGCAGCCCCCCCGGGGTCGAGACCCAGTACTTC. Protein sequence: CASSPPGVETQYF.

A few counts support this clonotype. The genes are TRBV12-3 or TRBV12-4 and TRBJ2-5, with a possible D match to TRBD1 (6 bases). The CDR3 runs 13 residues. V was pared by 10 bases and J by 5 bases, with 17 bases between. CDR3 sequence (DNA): TGTGCCACTGGGGGCATACGATGGGAGACCCAGTACTTC. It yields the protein CATGGIRWETQYF.